The entry that follows covers one T cell receptor (beta chain) sequence. The table came from immunoSEQ multiplex PCR; TCRdb's copy has only in-frame clones and leaves some out. Among about 99,000 clones listed, 75% to 90% were seen once. This sample is part of a study of T cell responses to AZD1222 COVID-19 vaccine. The V gene's germline CDR1 is MNHEY and CDR2 SVGEGT. Unmatched junction bases numbered 3, after V lost 0 bases and J lost 4 bases. The CDR3 contains 16 residues. The receptor's source is an adult in good health. This chain joins TRBV6-2 or TRBV6-3 and TRBJ2-3, with 11 bases aligning to TRBD1. The material was peripheral blood, obtained on day 0 of AZD1222 vaccination. The CDR3 nucleotides are TGTGCCAGCAGTTACTCCGGACAGGGGGCTTCAGATACGCAGTATTTT. Translation gives CASSYSGQGASDTQYF.